Listed below are T cell receptor beta chains from one sample, sequenced in a study of blood T cell repertoires in COVID-19. The assay was immunoSEQ multiplex PCR, and TCRdb's table has in-frame clones only and misses some. The profile shows about 78,000 clones, 90% of them singletons. The sequenced material came from peripheral blood. The receptors come from a woman older than 75 with acute or convalescent COVID-19. Both conserved end residues are part of each CDR3. The D gene is left open where the match is weak.

CDR3 protein,D gene,V gene
CASGLAGGYEQYF,NA,TRBV12-5
CASSPGGLSYNEQFF,NA,TRBV3-1/TRBV3-2
CATSRDQGSYEQYF,NA,TRBV15
CSVDPSGSTDTQYF,TRBD2,TRBV29-1
CASSYERSSGNTIYF,NA,TRBV6-5
CASSYSRAGGQPQHF,TRBD1,TRBV6-2/TRBV6-3
CASSMGDRISGNTIYF,NA,TRBV19
CASSPPHSGANVLTF,NA,TRBV7-6
CASSLWRGDSGANVLTF,NA,TRBV7-3
CASSPRGTGDGYTF,TRBD1,TRBV18
CASSMGGRDMNTEAFF,NA,TRBV19
CSASYTGTDTQYF,NA,TRBV20-1
CASSIGAGALADTQYF,NA,TRBV19
CASSPVGGIEEQYF,NA,TRBV3-1/TRBV3-2
CASSLAGAWNEQFF,NA,TRBV5-4
CATLLAGAYEQYF,TRBD2,TRBV10-3
CASSLDRINTEAFF,NA,TRBV27
CASSQRGGRTGELFF,TRBD2,TRBV4-1
CASSYRTGDSPLHF,TRBD1,TRBV6-5
CAIGKDRVEETQYF,TRBD1,TRBV10-3
CASSWGPNTGELFF,NA,TRBV28
CASSLGTSGRVEQYF,TRBD2,TRBV5-4